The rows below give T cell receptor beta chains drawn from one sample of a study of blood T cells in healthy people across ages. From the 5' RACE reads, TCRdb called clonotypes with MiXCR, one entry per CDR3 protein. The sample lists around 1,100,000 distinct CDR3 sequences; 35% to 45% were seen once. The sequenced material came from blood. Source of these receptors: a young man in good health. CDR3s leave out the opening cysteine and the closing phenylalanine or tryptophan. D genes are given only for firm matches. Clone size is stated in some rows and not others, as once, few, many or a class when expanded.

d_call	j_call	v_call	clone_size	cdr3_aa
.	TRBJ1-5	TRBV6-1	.	ASSEVERTSNQPQH
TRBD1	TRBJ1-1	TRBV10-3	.	AIGDSTNTEVF
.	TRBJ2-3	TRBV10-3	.	AISVLSGDTQY
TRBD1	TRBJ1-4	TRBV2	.	ASSVQGAEKLF
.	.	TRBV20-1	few	SASGGEYEQY
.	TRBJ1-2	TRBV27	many	ASSLTGGPGYGYT
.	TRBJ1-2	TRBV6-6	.	ASSKDGDYGYT
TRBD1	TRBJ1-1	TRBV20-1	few	SARTGTGNTEAF
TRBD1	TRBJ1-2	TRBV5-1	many	ASSLQGSNYGYT
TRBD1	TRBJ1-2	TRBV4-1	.	ASSQTTGFNYGYT
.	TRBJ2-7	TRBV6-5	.	ASSFGSSSYEQY
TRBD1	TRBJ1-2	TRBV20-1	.	SASGQGAYGYT
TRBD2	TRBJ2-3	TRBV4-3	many	ASSQDSTSGADTQY
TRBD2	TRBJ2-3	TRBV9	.	ASERGGSDTQY
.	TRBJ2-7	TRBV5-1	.	ASSGTDLGEQY
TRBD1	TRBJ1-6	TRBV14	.	ANSQLGQGDNSPLH
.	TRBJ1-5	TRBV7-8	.	ASSLGSTLYQPQH
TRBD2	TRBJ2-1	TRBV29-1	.	SVNPGGNGQF
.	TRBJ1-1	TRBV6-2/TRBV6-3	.	ASSYGTYTEAF
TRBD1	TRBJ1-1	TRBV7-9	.	ASTVAGQEDTEAF
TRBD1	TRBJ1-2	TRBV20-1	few	SATGGDYGYT
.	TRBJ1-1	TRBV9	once	ASSPHGEAKAF
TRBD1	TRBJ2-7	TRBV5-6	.	ASNRRGQGSYEQY
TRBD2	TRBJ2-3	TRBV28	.	ASSAVLAGVTDTQY
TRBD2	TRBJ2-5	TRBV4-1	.	ASSQGSGDAETQY
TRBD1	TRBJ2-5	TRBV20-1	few	SARDQGAATQY
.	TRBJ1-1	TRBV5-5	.	ASSFGNQAF
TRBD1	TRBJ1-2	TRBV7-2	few	ASSPGTGGYSYGYT
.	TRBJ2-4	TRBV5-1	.	ASSSSGKGGKNIQY
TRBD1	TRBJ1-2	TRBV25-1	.	ASSATGEGYT
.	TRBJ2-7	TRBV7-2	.	ASSLGPRSYEQY
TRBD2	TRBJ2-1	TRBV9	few	ASSVDLAGPSSYNEQF
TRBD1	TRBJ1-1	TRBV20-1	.	SARNSGTGGETEAF
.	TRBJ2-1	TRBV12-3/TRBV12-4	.	ASSLGQGGTNEQF
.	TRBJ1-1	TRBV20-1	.	SARVTAFRPNTEAF
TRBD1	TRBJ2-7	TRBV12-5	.	ASGRDRGYEQY
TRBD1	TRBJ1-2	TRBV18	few	ASAEGQGYGYT
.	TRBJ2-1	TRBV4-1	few	ASSQVLANEQF
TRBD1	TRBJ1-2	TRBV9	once	ASSVGSGTAEMYGYT
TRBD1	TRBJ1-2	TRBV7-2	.	ASSPSTGITYGYT
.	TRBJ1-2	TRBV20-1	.	SARGGANYGYT
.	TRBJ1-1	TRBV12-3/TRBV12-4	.	ASRPPGASTEAF
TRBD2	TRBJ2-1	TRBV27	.	ASNPGTTPNEQF
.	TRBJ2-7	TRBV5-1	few	ASSLGTAVSYEQY
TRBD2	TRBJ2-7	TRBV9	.	ASSVVTSGDNEQY
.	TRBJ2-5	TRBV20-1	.	SARGPYQETQY
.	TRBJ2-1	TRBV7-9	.	ASSLSRATYNEQF
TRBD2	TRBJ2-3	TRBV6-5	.	ASSYSTGPTSPQY
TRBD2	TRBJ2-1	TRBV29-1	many	SAGRLATEQF
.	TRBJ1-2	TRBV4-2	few	ASSQDTPGEHDGYT
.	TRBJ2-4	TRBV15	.	ATSRELAKNIQY
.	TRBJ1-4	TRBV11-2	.	ASSFRGTASNEKLF
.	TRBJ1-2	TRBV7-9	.	ASSLGGIGPTDYGYT
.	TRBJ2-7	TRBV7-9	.	ASSPYPGRSYNEQY
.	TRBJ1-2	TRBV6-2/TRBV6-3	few	ASSYSNGRGYT
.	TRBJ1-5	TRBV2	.	ASRTADQPQH
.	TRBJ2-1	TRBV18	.	ASSPPLEVWEQF
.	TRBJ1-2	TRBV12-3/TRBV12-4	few	ASSFGTPANYGYT
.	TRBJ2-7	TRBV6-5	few	ASSYSGREQY
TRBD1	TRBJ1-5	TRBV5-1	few	ASSPSTGASQPQH